This passage covers 13 T cell receptor beta chains from one sample sequenced in a study of EBV T-cell therapy then PD-1 blockade in nasopharyngeal carcinoma. The treatment was: AdE1-LMPpoly-expanded autologous EBV-specific T-cell therapy followed by anti-PD-1 nivolumab. These TCRs are of unknown antigen specificity. Assay: immunoSEQ multiplex PCR; the TCRdb copy retains only in-frame clones and omits some. The sample lists about 23,000 clones; approximately 80% were seen once. The material sequenced was CD8+ T cells from blood, taken around day 65 from a patient whose treatment included autologous EBV-specific T cells and nivolumab. The receptors were gathered from a man aged 35-49 years with nasopharyngeal carcinoma.

V is TRBV4-1 and J is TRBJ1-5; D gene uncertain. The CDR3 spans 14 residues. Germline values: CDR1 MGHRA, CDR2 YSYEKL. Between the trimmed V and J ends, which lost 3 bases and 4 bases, there was a span of 10 bases. CDR3 nucleotides: TGCGCCAGCAGCCAGTCGGCAACTAATCAGCCCCAGCATTTT. It codes for CASSQSATNQPQHF.

This rearrangement joins TRBV19 to TRBJ1-2; 11 bases are a match to TRBD1. The J segment lost 6 bases and the V segment lost 5 bases, leaving 8 bases of the junction unmatched. The V gene's germline CDR1 is LNHDA and CDR2 SQIVND (reference sequence). The CDR3 consists of 15 residues. The CDR3 spells CASSGRDRGLDGYTF. In DNA form, the CDR3 reads TGTGCCAGTAGTGGTCGGGACAGGGGGTTGGATGGCTACACCTTC.

The gene calls are TRBV30 and TRBJ1-2; D is ambiguous. The V end was cut by 1 base, the J end by 4 bases, with 4 bases between. CDR3 length: 11 amino acids. Germline V gives CDR1 GTSNPN, CDR2 SVGIG (reference sequence). CDR3 region: CAWSDSYGYTF. The CDR3 DNA reads TGTGCCTGGAGTGACAGCTATGGCTACACCTTC.

The rearrangement joins TRBV19 to TRBJ2-1; D is perhaps TRBD2 (6 bases). The CDR3 length is 16 residues. Germline-derived CDR1 and CDR2 are LNHDA and SQIVND (reference sequence). The ends were cut back, 6 bases at V and 2 bases at J, with 17 bases in the middle. In nucleotides, the CDR3 is TGTGCCAGTAGCCCCTGGCAGGGAGGAACCTACAATGAGCAGTTCTTC. This gives the protein CASSPWQGGTYNEQFF.

The CDR3: CASSRGVAGGRVDTQYF. In DNA form, the CDR3 reads TGTGCCAGCAGCCGAGGGGTAGCGGGGGGGCGTGTAGATACGCAGTATTTT. The chain employs TRBV7-8 and TRBJ2-3, with TRBD2 matching 11 bases. This CDR3 region has 17 residues. The germline CDR1 and CDR2 sequences are SGHVS and FQNEAQ. Trimming cost V 5 bases and J 5 bases; bases outside gene matches: 12.

V usage is TRBV6-2 or TRBV6-3 and J usage is TRBJ1-1; 10 bases are a match to TRBD1. CDR1 is MNHEY and CDR2 is SVGEGT in the germline V gene. This CDR3 region has 16 residues. Germline trimming cut 0 bases from V and 4 bases from J; bases unmatched to any gene: 5. CDR3 residues: CASSYSRDRGGTEAFF. DNA of the CDR3: TGTGCCAGCAGTTACTCACGGGACAGGGGCGGCACTGAAGCTTTCTTT.

The chain combines TRBV5-6 with TRBJ2-1; possibly TRBD2 for D (5 bases). The ends were cut back, 3 bases at V and 0 bases at J, with 19 bases in the middle. Looked up from germline, CDR1 is SGHDT and CDR2 is YYEEEE. This CDR3 region has 18 residues. Written as DNA, the CDR3 is TGTGCCAGCAGCTCGGGGTTAGGCACACACTCCTCCTACAATGAGCAGTTCTTC. Translation: CASSSGLGTHSSYNEQFF. The variable domain in full, completed from reference TRBV5-6 and TRBJ2-1, reads DAGVTQSPTHLIKTRGQQVTLRCSPKSGHDTVSWYQQALGQGPQFIFQYYEEEERQRGNFPDRFSGHQFPNYSSELNVNALLLGDSALYLCASSSGLGTHSSYNEQFFGPGTRLTVL.

The rearrangement uses TRBV27 and TRBJ1-1; D is uncertain. CDR1 and CDR2 (germline): MNHEY, SMNVEV (reference sequence). The ends were cut back, 5 bases at V and 0 bases at J, with 7 bases in the middle. The CDR3 is made up of 13 amino acids. Here the CDR3 DNA reads TGTGCCAGCAGTCCTGGTATGAACACTGAAGCTTTCTTT. This sequence encodes CASSPGMNTEAFF.

The table lists this clone with a few counts. The chain employs TRBV5-5 and TRBJ2-7; maybe TRBD2 (5 bases). The CDR3 length is 13 residues. The ends were cut back, 7 bases at V and 3 bases at J, with 14 bases in the middle. Germline assignment: CDR1 SGHKS and CDR2 YYEKEE (reference sequence). CDR3 sequence (DNA): TGTGCCAGCCTCCTCGAAGAGGGCTACGAGCAGTACTTC. Its protein product is CASLLEEGYEQYF.

Points on this clone: Distinct nucleotide sequences in the sample also encode this CDR3. The chain is built from TRBV6-4 and TRBJ2-3; 7 positions agree with TRBD1. The CDR3 contains 15 residues. J was trimmed by 3 bases and V by 0 bases; bases with no gene match: 3. Looked up from germline, CDR1 is MRHNA and CDR2 is SNTAGT. The CDR3 nucleotides read TGTGCCAGCAGTGACTCATCAGGGGGAACAGATACGCAGTATTTT. Its translation: CASSDSSGGTDTQYF.

The chain combines TRBV10-2 with TRBJ2-3, with D uncertain. V was pared by 4 bases and J by 4 bases, with 3 bases between. The CDR3 covers 11 residues. From germline, CDR1 is WSHSY and CDR2 SAAADI. CDR3 sequence: CASSVSDTQYF. CDR3 DNA: TGCGCCAGCAGTGTTTCAGATACGCAGTATTTT.

This clone has only one observation. J is TRBJ1-1 and V is TRBV7-9; 7 bases map to TRBD1. The CDR3 is made up of 15 amino acids. CDR1 is SEHNR, CDR2 FQNEAQ, per germline (reference sequence). The J segment lost 7 bases and the V segment lost 7 bases, leaving 15 bases of the junction unmatched. CDR3 amino acids: CASTPRTTGVVEAFF. The CDR3 bases are TGTGCCAGCACCCCCCGCACTACAGGGGTGGTTGAAGCTTTCTTT.

The chain uses TRBV27 and TRBJ2-1; TRBD2 is a possible D gene (5 bases). Per germline, CDR1 MNHEY and CDR2 SMNVEV (reference sequence). With 7 bases removed from V and 2 bases from J, the gap between germline ends came to 12 bases. This CDR3 spans 14 amino acids. The CDR3 loop is CASTAGGTYNEQFF. The CDR3 nucleotides are TGTGCCAGCACGGCAGGAGGAACCTACAATGAGCAGTTCTTC.